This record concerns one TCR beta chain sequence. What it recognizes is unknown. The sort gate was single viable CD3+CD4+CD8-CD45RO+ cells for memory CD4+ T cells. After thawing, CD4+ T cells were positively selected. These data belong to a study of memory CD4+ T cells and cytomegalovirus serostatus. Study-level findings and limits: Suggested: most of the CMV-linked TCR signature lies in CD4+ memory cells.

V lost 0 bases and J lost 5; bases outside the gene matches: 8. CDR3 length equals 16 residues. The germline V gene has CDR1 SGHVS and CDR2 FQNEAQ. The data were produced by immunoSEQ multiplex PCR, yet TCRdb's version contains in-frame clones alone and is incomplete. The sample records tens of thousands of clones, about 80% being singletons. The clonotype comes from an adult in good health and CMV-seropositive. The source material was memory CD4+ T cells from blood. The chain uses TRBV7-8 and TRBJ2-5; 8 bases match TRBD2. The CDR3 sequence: CASSLARLAGPETQYF. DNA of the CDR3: TGTGCCAGCAGCTTAGCGCGTCTAGCGGGCCCTGAGACCCAGTACTTC.